The clone carrying this T cell receptor (beta chain) came up a few times. The data derive from a study of T cells in Graves' hyperthyroidism and ophthalmopathy. Template material for amplifying TCR beta CDR3 regions consisted of RNA transcripts. TCR CDR3 underwent first-round RT-PCR with the HTBI primer set. One entry per CDR3 protein results from TCRdb running MiXCR on the multiplex PCR reads. The sample includes hundreds of thousands of distinct CDR3 sequences, 15% to 20% of them seen just once. CDR1 DFQATT and CDR2 SNEGSKA come from the germline V gene (reference sequence). The CDR3 is made up of 16 amino acids. The V and J ends lost 2 bases and 14 bases, in that order; junction bases with no gene match: 21. Hyperthyroidism was newly diagnosed in patients aged 18 to 65 (duration under 2 months). Diagnostic assessment was based on clinical symptoms, serum thyroxine and TRAb, thyroid ultrasound and orbital computed tomography.

V usage is TRBV20-1 and J usage is TRBJ2-5; 9 bases agree with TRBD2. Material: blood. The clonotype comes from a woman in her thirties with Graves' hyperthyroidism. The CDR3 coding sequence is TGCAGTGCTAGAAACCCCGCGTTAGCGGGAGTACCCCCCTTATACTTC. This gives the protein CSARNPALAGVPPLYF.